The 20 T cell receptor beta chains in this list originate from one sample, sequenced in a study of OX40 agonist ivuxolimab in advanced cancers. Some clones are missing from TCRdb's copy, which holds only in-frame ones; the method was immunoSEQ multiplex PCR. The data show about 36,000 clones, about 81% seen once. The source was CD4+ or CD8+ T cells sorted from blood, collected in a trial of the OX40 agonist ivuxolimab. The origin of the receptors is an adult with an advanced solid tumor such as melanoma, head and neck, liver or kidney cancer.

V gene TRBV6-1 combines with J gene TRBJ1-1; a possible D gene is TRBD1 (5 bases). This CDR3 spans 12 amino acids. Germline V gene sequence: CDR1 MNHNS, CDR2 SASEGT. The V end was cut by 5 bases, the J end by 3 bases, with 7 bases between. DNA for the CDR3: TGTGCCAGCAGTTGGGGCTACACTGAAGCTTTCTTT. It specifies CASSWGYTEAFF.

CDR3 DNA sequence: TGCGCCAGCAGCCAAGAAACTAGCGGGAGTTGGAATGAGCAGTTCTTC. Translating it yields CASSQETSGSWNEQFF. The chain links TRBV4-1 to TRBJ2-1, with TRBD2 matching 11 bases. The CDR3 extends over 16 amino acids. CDR1 and CDR2 (germline): MGHRA, YSYEKL. V lost 0 bases and J lost 7; bases outside the gene matches: 5.

The chain joins TRBV18 to TRBJ1-6; 9 bases are a match to TRBD1. This CDR3 comprises 15 residues. J was trimmed by 7 bases and V by 1 base; bases with no gene match: 2. In germline, CDR1 is KGHSH, CDR2 LQKENI. The CDR3 sequence: CASSPRGTGNSPLHF. CDR3 sequence (DNA): TGTGCCAGCTCACCACGTGGGACAGGGAATTCACCCCTCCACTTT.

In regard to this clone: This sample also contains other DNA sequences that code for the same CDR3. The V call is TRBV27, the J call TRBJ1-4; 10 bases agree with TRBD1. Trimming at V came to 10 bases and at J to 7 bases, leaving 6 bases not matched to a gene. Germline V CDR1 and CDR2: MNHEY, SMNVEV (reference sequence). CDR3 size: 13 residues. CDR3 loop: CATRDRGREKLFF. CDR3 bases: TGTGCCACCCGAGACAGGGGGCGTGAAAAACTGTTTTTT.

This chain connects TRBV6-1 to TRBJ2-1; the D call may be TRBD1 or TRBD2 (6 bases each). V was trimmed by 4 bases and J by 9 bases, leaving 19 bases between them. In germline, CDR1 is MNHNS, CDR2 SASEGT. The CDR3 runs 15 residues. For the CDR3, the DNA is TGTGCCAGCAGTGGTTCCGGGACACGGCGGGGTGAGCAGTTCTTC. As protein: CASSGSGTRRGEQFF.

V is TRBV9 and J is TRBJ1-1; 9 nucleotides agree with TRBD1. The ends lost 4 bases at V and 0 bases at J; junction bases unmatched: 13. CDR3 length equals 18 residues. Germline loops: CDR1 SGDLS, CDR2 YYNGEE. DNA for the CDR3: TGTGCCAGCAGCCCACTAACAGGGGGCGGAATGATGAACACTGAAGCTTTCTTT. Translating gives CASSPLTGGGMMNTEAFF.

The J gene is TRBJ1-2, the V gene TRBV7-9; D is ambiguous. Germline CDR1 is SEHNR and CDR2 is FQNEAQ (reference sequence). The CDR3 sequence is 14 residues long. Between the trimmed V and J ends, which lost 3 bases and 0 bases, there was a span of 8 bases. CDR3 sequence reads: CASSFPPTNYGYTF. CDR3 bases: TGTGCCAGCAGCTTCCCGCCAACTAACTATGGCTACACCTTC.

The sample holds one count of this clone. The chain has TRBV5-1 and TRBJ1-4; D gene unclear. The CDR3 is 15 residues long. The V gene lost 0 bases and the J gene lost 4 bases, with 10 bases spanning the gap. CDR1 and CDR2 from the germline V gene are SGHRS and YFSETQ. The CDR3 DNA reads as TGCGCCAGCAGCTTGGGGGTCCCGGGTAATGAAAAACTGTTTTTT. Translating it yields CASSLGVPGNEKLFF.

The V gene is TRBV7-9, the J gene TRBJ2-7; 9 bases map to TRBD1. CDR3 size: 16 residues. CDR1 and CDR2 from the germline V gene are SEHNR and FQNEAQ (reference sequence). J lost 3 bases, V lost 1 base, and 7 bases had no gene match. CDR3 coding DNA: TGTGCCAGCAGCTTAGAATGGACAGGGGCTAACTACGAGCAGTACTTC. This translates into CASSLEWTGANYEQYF.

This clone is classed as large (0.1 to 1%). This chain joins TRBV18 and TRBJ1-1; D gene unclear. V lost 4 bases to trimming and J lost 1 base, with 13 bases between them. This CDR3 contains 15 residues. Germline values: CDR1 KGHSH, CDR2 LQKENI. CDR3 nucleotide sequence: TGTGCCAGCTCACAGAGGAACCCAGGGAACACTGAAGCTTTCTTT. It specifies CASSQRNPGNTEAFF.

The chain uses TRBV28 and TRBJ2-7; D unresolved. The CDR3 length is 12 residues. Trimming took off 11 bases at V and 7 bases at J, with 18 bases between the two ends. Germline CDR1 reads MDHEN; CDR2 reads SYDVKM. CDR3 amino acids: CASGLSDREQYF. The CDR3 nucleotides are TGTGCCTCGGGTCTCTCGGATAGGGAGCAGTACTTC.

The chain uses TRBV5-8 and TRBJ1-2; weak D call: TRBD1 (6 bases). Per the germline V gene, CDR1 is SGHTS and CDR2 is YDEGEE. The CDR3 covers 14 residues. V dropped 0 bases and J dropped 4 bases, with 10 bases sitting between them. The CDR3 loop is CASSLGTELYGYTF. The CDR3 DNA is TGTGCCAGCAGCTTGGGGACAGAGCTCTATGGCTACACCTTC.

This chain joins TRBV7-6 and TRBJ2-5; D may match TRBD1 or TRBD2 (5 bases each). The closer fit of TRBJ2-7 to the DNA end suggests the J call may be wrong. The CDR3 sequence is 13 residues long. In germline, CDR1 is SGHVS, CDR2 FNYEAQ. The CDR3 sequence is CASSLTRGDEQYF. The CDR3 coding sequence is TGTGCCAGCAGCTTAACGAGAGGGGACGAGCAGTACTTC.

V is TRBV7-9 and J is TRBJ1-2; possibly TRBD1 for D (5 bases). In germline, CDR1 is SEHNR, CDR2 FQNEAQ (reference sequence). V lost 3 bases to trimming and J lost 7 bases, with 15 bases between them. The CDR3 totals 14 residues. This chain's CDR3 is CASSFGRGALGYTF. The CDR3 DNA reads TGTGCCAGCAGCTTTGGGCGCGGGGCCCTTGGCTACACCTTC.

The rearrangement joins TRBV30 to TRBJ2-1, with TRBD2 identical over 9 bases. V shed 1 base, J shed 8 bases, and the junction held 6 bases outside the gene matches. Germline loops: CDR1 GTSNPN, CDR2 SVGIG (reference sequence). The CDR3 sequence is 14 residues long. The CDR3 loop is CAWSAIAGVDEQFF. Here the CDR3 DNA reads TGTGCCTGGAGTGCGATAGCGGGGGTGGATGAGCAGTTCTTC.

This clone was picked up one time. The chain recombines TRBV5-1 with TRBJ2-3; possible D gene TRBD2, 5 bases. CDR3 length: 15 residues. Trimming shortened V by 2 bases and J by 0 bases, and 10 bases separated the two germline ends. Germline lookup yields CDR1 SGHRS and CDR2 YFSETQ. The CDR3 DNA follows: TGCGCCAGCAGCTTTTACGGAGGTAGCACAGATACGCAGTATTTT. The encoded protein is CASSFYGGSTDTQYF.

The V and J genes are TRBV2 and TRBJ1-1; D remains ambiguous. The CDR3 runs 15 residues. V lost 6 bases and J lost 7, with 21 bases in between. From germline, CDR1 is SNHLY and CDR2 FYNNEI. The CDR3 nucleotides read TGTGCCAGCAGGAAGGACCGGCAAGGGTTCAATGAAGCTTTCTTT. Its translation is CASRKDRQGFNEAFF.

The V gene is TRBV6-5, the J gene TRBJ1-1, with D tentatively TRBD1 (6 bases). Looked up from germline, CDR1 is MNHEY and CDR2 is SVGAGI. Between the trimmed V and J ends, which lost 6 bases and 4 bases, there was a span of 12 bases. This CDR3 region has 13 residues. CDR3 bases: TGTGCCAGCAGGCTGCTAGGGGGCACTGAAGCTTTCTTT. It yields the protein CASRLLGGTEAFF.

This rearrangement joins TRBV27 to TRBJ1-1; D not resolved. This CDR3 comprises 12 residues. Germline CDR1 reads MNHEY; CDR2 reads SMNVEV (reference sequence). V lost 6 bases to trimming and J lost 2 bases, with 7 bases between them. The CDR3: CASRLANTEAFF. For the CDR3, the DNA is TGTGCCAGCAGGCTGGCCAACACTGAAGCTTTCTTT.

V gene TRBV5-7 combines with J gene TRBJ1-3, with TRBD1 matching 9 bases. TRBV5-7 is marked as an open reading frame, function uncertain. The CDR3 contains 18 residues. Unmatched junction bases numbered 10, after V lost 0 bases and J lost 3 bases. CDR3 DNA: TGTGCCAGCAGCTTGGCACCGGGACAGGGAGAGGATGGAAACACCATATATTTT. Translated: CASSLAPGQGEDGNTIYF.